This entry concerns a single T cell receptor (beta chain). This clonotype has more than one count but fewer than ten. Its antigen is still unknown. Qualities for individual bases were not recorded, and no much larger clone is one base off. The entry originates in a study of blood T cells in healthy people across ages (dated by TCRdb to the mid-2010s). Describing the broader study: In model experiments, roughly one uniquely barcoded TCR beta cDNA molecule per two T cells was captured by template switching. Donors were grouped into four age groups: young (average 16 years), middle-aged (roughly 38), aged (approximately 67) and long-lived (roughly 80). To avoid experimental bias, donors of different ages were spread randomly across the sequencing lanes. The study measured age-related changes in TCR beta repertoire diversity using deep sequencing normalized with unique cDNA molecular identifiers. Two additional independent replicas of 1 million unique cDNA reads from the same blood draw were analyzed for two donors (one aged 18 to 30 and one aged 80 or older).

Ends trimmed: V by 0 bases, J by 6 bases; bases unmatched to a gene: 6. Sequences SGHRS (CDR1) and YFSETQ (CDR2) are obtained from the germline V gene. Counted from cysteine to phenylalanine, this CDR3 has 15 amino acids. Only the CDR3 DNA is retained, 45 bases long and in frame from the first base. The library was produced with 5' RACE. For sequencing, an Illumina HiSeq 2500 was employed. A second PCR of about 6 to 12 cycles was run with a J-beta primer mix and a sample-barcoded 5' primer. A unique molecular identifier was introduced onto each TCR beta cDNA molecule by a template-switch 5' adaptor carrying 12 random nucleotides. At least 2.5 million CDR3-containing paired-end reads were obtained from each sample. First-strand cDNA was synthesized from all RNA with the Mint cDNA synthesis kit, primed by a TRBC-specific oligonucleotide. After uracil-DNA glycosylase treatment, a first 18-cycle PCR used universal primers M1SS and BC2_uni_R on all cDNA. The study's own analysis went as follows. Normalization of each sample was performed by random selection of 1 million high-quality reads, each carrying a distinct molecular identifier. Instead of being binned into consensus sequences, reads with shared molecular identifiers were discarded. MiTCR, run with a Q25 quality threshold and the strictest error-elimination algorithm, handled CDR3 identification, clonotype clustering and error correction. A nonparametric unseen species model with Euler transformation was used to estimate a lower bound on total TCR beta diversity. The raw public data were reprocessed by TCRdb itself: fastp quality trimming at Q25, MiXCR clonotype calling, in-frame beta chains only. One record per CDR3 amino acid sequence lists the most common genes and DNA. These V and J calls rely on TCRdb rather than the paper's analysis. The sample includes 1,500,000 or so distinct CDR3 sequences, with 55% to 75% observed a single time. 6.7% of the sample comes from the top ten.

Results the study describes overall, beyond this receptor: Estimates of total diversity based on one million sequenced T cells were considered lower bounds and underestimates. Because the CMV infection status of the donors was unknown, age-related changes in expanded clonotypes may potentially have been confounded. Observed TCR beta diversity per million T cells fell roughly linearly with age, and a significant reduction was already apparent by age about 36. Compared with the aged group, more naive CD4+ T cells, fewer expanded clones and increased TCR diversity were shown by the long-lived group, suggesting age selection. Observed TCR beta diversity correlated strongly with the percentage of naive T cells measured by flow cytometry. Conclusive comparison of naive and antigen-experienced compartments was prevented by the profiling of bulk unsorted PBMCs.

Systemically healthy Caucasian individuals from Russia, 35 to 40 in total and aged about 6 to 100 years, were included as donors. Around 10 milliliters of peripheral blood were drawn from each donor into EDTA-treated Vacutainer tubes. PBMCs were isolated by Ficoll-Paque density-gradient centrifugation, with at least 6 million obtained per sample. Trizol reagent was used to extract total RNA from the PBMCs, yielding at least 5.5 micrograms per sample. Naive CD45RAhigh/CD27high T cell percentages were measured by flow cytometry on a PBMC aliquot from every donor. The chain couples TRBV5-1 to TRBJ1-5, with TRBD1 matching 7 junction bases. The sample taken for sequencing was blood. The TCR comes from a man aged 18 to 35 in good health. The nucleotides read TGCGCCAGCAGCTTGGAGGGGGCGCGGACTCAGCCCCAGCATTTT. It is translated as CASSLEGARTQPQHF.